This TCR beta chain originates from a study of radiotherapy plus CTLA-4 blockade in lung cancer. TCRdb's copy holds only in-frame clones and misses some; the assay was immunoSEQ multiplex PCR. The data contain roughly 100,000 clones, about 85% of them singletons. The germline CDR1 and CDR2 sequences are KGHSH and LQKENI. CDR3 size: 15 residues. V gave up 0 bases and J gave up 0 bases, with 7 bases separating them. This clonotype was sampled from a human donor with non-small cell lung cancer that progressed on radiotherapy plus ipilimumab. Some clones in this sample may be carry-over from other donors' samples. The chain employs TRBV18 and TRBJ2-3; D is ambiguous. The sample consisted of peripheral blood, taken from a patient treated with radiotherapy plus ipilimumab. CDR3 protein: CASSPPGWSTDTQYF. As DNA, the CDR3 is TGTGCCAGCTCACCACCCGGGTGGAGCACAGATACGCAGTATTTT.